The subject of this entry is one T cell receptor (beta chain). Method: immunoSEQ multiplex PCR; TCRdb's copy keeps in-frame clones and lacks some. In the table there are 25,000 to 35,000 clones, approximately 74% of which are singletons. These data originate in a study of STAT5B mutations in CD4+ large granular lymphocyte leukemia. Unmatched junction bases numbered 11, after V lost 6 bases and J lost 0 bases. Germline CDR1 is LNHDA and CDR2 is SQIVND (reference sequence). The CDR3 is made up of 20 amino acids. The clonotype originates from a human donor in good health. The chain is built from TRBV19 and TRBJ2-1; 16 nucleotides line up with TRBD2. Sequenced: CD4+ T cells from blood buffy coats. CDR3 residues: CASRRSGLAGGLSSYNEQFF. The CDR3 DNA sequence: TGTGCCAGTAGGAGGTCGGGACTAGCGGGAGGGCTTAGCTCCTACAATGAGCAGTTCTTC.